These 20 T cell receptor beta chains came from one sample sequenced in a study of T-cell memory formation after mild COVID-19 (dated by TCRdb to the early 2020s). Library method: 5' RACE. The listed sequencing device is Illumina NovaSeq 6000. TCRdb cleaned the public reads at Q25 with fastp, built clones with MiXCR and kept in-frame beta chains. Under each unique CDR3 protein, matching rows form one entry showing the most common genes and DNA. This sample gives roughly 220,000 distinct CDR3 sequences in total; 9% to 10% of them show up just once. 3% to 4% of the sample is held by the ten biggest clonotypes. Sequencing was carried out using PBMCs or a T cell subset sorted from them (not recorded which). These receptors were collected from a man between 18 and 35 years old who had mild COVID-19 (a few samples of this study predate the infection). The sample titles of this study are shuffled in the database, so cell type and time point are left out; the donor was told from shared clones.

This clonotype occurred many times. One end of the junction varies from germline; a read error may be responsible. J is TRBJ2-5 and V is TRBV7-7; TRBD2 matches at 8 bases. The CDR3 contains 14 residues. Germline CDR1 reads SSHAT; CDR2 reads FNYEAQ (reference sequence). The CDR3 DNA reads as TGTGCTAGCAGCTTAGCGGGGCTACAAGAGACCCAGTACTTC. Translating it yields CASSLAGLQETQYF.

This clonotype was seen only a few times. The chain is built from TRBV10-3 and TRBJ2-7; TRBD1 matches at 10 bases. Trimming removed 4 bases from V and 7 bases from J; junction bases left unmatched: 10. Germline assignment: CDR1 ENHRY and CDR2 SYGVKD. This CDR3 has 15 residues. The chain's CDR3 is CAISGRQGASDEQYF. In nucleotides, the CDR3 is TGTGCCATCAGTGGACGACAGGGGGCAAGTGATGAGCAGTACTTC.

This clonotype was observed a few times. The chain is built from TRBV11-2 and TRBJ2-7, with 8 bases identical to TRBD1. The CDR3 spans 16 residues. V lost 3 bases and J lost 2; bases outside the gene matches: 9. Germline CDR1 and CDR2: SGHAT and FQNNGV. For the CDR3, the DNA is TGTGCCAGCAGCTTGGCACAGGGGGTCCTACCCTACGAGCAGTACTTC. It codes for CASSLAQGVLPYEQYF.

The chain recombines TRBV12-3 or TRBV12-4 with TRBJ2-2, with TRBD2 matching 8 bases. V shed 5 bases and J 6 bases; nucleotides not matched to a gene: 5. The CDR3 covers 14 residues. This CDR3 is CASSRTGGAGELFF. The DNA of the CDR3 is TGTGCCAGCAGTAGAACGGGGGGGGCCGGGGAGCTGTTTTTT.

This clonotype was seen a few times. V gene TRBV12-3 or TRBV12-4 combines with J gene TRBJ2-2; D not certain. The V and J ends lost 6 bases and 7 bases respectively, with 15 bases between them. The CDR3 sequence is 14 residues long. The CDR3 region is CASRGSLTDGELFF. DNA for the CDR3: TGTGCCAGCAGGGGAAGCCTGACGGACGGGGAGCTGTTTTTT.

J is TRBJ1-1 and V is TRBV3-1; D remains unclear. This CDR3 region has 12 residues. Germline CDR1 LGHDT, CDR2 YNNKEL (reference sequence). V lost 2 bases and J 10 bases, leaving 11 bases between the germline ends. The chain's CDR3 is CASSQRPGRAFF. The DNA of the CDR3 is TGTGCCAGCAGCCAACGTCCAGGTCGAGCTTTCTTT. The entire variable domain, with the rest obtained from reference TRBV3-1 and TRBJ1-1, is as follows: DTAVSQTPKYLVTQMGNDKSIKCEQNLGHDTMYWYKQDSKKFLKIMFSYNNKELIINETVPNRFSPKSPDKAHLNLHINSLELGDSAVYFCASSQRPGRAFFGQGTRLTVV.

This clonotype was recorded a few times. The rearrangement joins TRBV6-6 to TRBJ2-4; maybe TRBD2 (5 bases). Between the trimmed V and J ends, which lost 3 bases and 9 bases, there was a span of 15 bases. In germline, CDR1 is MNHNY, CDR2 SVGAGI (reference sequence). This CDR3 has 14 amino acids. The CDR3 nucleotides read TGTGCCAGCAGTTATGGGAGTGTCCGGGGCATTCAGTACTTC. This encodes CASSYGSVRGIQYF.

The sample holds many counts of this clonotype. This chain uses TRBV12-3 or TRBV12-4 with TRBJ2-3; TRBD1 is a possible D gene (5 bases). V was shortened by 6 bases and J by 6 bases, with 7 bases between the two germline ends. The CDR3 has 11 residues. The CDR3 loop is CASSAGDTQYF. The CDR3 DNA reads TGTGCCAGCAGCGCAGGGGATACGCAGTATTTT.

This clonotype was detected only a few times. Here the CDR3 reads CASSPRGGGETQYF. DNA of the CDR3: TGTGCCAGCAGCCCGAGGGGGGGCGGGGAGACCCAGTACTTC. The chain combines TRBV7-3 with TRBJ2-5, with D tentatively TRBD2 (7 bases). This CDR3 has 14 residues. The germline V and J ends were trimmed by 5 bases and 5 bases, with 15 bases remaining between them. Germline-derived CDR1 and CDR2 are SGHTA and FQGTGA.

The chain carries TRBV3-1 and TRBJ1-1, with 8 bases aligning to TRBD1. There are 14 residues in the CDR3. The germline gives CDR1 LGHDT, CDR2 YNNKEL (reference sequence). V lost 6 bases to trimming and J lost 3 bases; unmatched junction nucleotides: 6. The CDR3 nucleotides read TGTGCCAGCAGACGGACAGGGTTGGACACTGAAGCTTTCTTT. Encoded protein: CASRRTGLDTEAFF.

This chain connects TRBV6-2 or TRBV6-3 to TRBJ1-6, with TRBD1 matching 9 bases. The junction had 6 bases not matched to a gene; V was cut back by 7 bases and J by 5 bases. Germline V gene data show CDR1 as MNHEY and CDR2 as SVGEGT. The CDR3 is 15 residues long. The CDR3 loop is CASTRTGEDNSPLHF. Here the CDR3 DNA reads TGTGCCAGCACCCGGACAGGGGAGGATAATTCACCCCTCCACTTT.

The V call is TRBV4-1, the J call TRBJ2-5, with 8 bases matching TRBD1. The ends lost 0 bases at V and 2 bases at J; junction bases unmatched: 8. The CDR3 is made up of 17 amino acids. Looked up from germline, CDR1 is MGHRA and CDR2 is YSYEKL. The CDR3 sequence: CASSQDPGQGPQETQYF. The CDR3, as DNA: TGCGCCAGCAGCCAAGACCCCGGACAGGGCCCGCAAGAGACCCAGTACTTC.

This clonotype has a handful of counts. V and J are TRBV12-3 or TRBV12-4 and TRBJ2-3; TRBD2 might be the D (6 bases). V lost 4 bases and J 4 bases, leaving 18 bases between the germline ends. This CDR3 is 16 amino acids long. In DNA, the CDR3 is TGTGCCAGCAGTTACAGGACTACCGCGGTCCCAGATACGCAGTATTTT. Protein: CASSYRTTAVPDTQYF.

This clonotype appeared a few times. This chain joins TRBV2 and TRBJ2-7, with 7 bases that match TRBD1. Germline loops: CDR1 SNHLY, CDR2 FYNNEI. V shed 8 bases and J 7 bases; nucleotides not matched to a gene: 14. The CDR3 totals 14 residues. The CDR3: CASGRQGPVGEQYF. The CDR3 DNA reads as TGTGCCAGCGGTCGACAGGGCCCCGTGGGGGAGCAGTACTTC.

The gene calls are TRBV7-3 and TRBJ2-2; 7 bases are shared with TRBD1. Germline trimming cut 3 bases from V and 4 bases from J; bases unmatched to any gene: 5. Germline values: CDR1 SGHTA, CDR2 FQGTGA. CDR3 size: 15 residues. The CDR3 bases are TGTGCCAGCAGCTTTGACAGGGCTGGCACCGGGGAGCTGTTTTTT. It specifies CASSFDRAGTGELFF.

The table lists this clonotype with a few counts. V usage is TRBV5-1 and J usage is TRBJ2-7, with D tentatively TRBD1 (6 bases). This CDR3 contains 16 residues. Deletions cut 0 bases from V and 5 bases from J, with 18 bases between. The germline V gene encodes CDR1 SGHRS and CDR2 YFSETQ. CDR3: CASSLEQGGSIHEQYF. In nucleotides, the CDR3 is TGCGCCAGCAGCTTGGAACAGGGCGGTAGTATCCACGAGCAGTACTTC.

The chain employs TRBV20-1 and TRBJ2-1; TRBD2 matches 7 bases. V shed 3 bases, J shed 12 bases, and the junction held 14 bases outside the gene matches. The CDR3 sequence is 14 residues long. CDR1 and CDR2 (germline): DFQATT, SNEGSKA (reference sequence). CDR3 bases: TGCAGTGCTAGGGGACTGGGGTCATCGGGGGGGCAGTTCTTC. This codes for CSARGLGSSGGQFF.

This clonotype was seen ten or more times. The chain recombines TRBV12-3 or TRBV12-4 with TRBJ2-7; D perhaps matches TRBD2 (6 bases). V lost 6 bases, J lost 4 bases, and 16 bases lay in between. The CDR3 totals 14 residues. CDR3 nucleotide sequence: TGTGCCAGCAGCGGGACTGTCGGTACTTACGAGCAGTACTTC. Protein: CASSGTVGTYEQYF.

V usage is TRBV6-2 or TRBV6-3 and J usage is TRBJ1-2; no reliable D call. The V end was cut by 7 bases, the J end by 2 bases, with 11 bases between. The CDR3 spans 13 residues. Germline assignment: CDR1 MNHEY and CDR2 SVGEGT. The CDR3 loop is CASKNRENYGYTF. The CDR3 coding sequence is TGTGCCAGCAAAAACCGGGAAAACTATGGCTACACCTTC.

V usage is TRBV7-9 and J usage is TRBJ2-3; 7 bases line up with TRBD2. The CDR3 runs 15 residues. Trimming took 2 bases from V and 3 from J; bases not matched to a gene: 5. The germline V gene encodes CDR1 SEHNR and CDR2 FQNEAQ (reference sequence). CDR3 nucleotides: TGTGCCAGCAGCTTATTCAGAGCGGGGACAGATACGCAGTATTTT. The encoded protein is CASSLFRAGTDTQYF. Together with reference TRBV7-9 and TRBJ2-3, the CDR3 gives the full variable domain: DTGVSQNPRHKITKRGQNVTFRCDPISEHNRLYWYRQTLGQGPEFLTYFQNEAQLEKSRLLSDRFSAERPKGSFSTLEIQRTEQGDSAMYLCASSLFRAGTDTQYFGPGTRLTVL.